The clone carrying this T cell receptor (beta chain) was counted at least ten times. TCRdb reprocessed the 5' RACE reads via MiXCR and lists one record per CDR3 protein. The data show about 99,000 distinct CDR3 sequences, with roughly 6% seen just once and about two fifths held by the top ten. The sample comes from a study of T cells after yellow fever vaccination. The CDR3 is made up of 13 amino acids. After removal of 4 bases from V and 7 bases from J, the junction contained 4 bases not matched to a gene. Looked up from germline, CDR1 is MNHEY and CDR2 is SVGAGI. Sequenced material: CD8+ T cells sorted from PBMCs, taken 10 days after the yellow fever booster vaccination. The chain is built from TRBV6-5 and TRBJ2-1, with 7 nucleotides matching TRBD1. The origin of this receptor is a man between 18 and 35 years old who received the YFV17D yellow fever vaccine. The CDR3 nucleotides are TGTGCCAGCAGTTTCGACAGGGTTAATGAGCAGTTCTTC. Its translation is CASSFDRVNEQFF.